This TCR beta chain came from a study of T cells in Graves' hyperthyroidism and ophthalmopathy. This clonotype was observed at least ten times. Unmatched junction bases numbered 11, after V lost 6 bases and J lost 0 bases. The CDR3 covers 17 residues. Template material for amplifying TCR beta CDR3 regions consisted of RNA transcripts. TCR CDR3 regions were first amplified by RT-PCR with HTBI primers. TCRdb re-derived calls from the multiplex PCR reads in MiXCR, one entry per CDR3 protein. The table lists some 500,000 distinct CDR3 sequences, around 15% of them singletons. Sequenced sample: blood. The chain couples TRBV12-3 or TRBV12-4 to TRBJ1-1; 9 bases align to TRBD1. The receptor was isolated from a woman aged 18-29 years with Graves' hyperthyroidism. In DNA form, the CDR3 reads TGTGCCAGCAGCCCTGGGACAGGGAGGGGATTGAACACTGAAGCTTTCTTT. Translating gives CASSPGTGRGLNTEAFF.